One sample yielded the 27 T cell receptor beta chains listed below, sequenced in a study of CD8 T cells in ankylosing spondylitis. Each CDR3 protein is one row after TCRdb ran MiXCR on the 5' RACE reads. The sample includes about 240,000 distinct CDR3 sequences, around a tenth of them seen just once. Sample: blood, either unsorted or a sorted T cell fraction (not recorded which). All receptors derive from a male donor with ankylosing spondylitis or in good health (not recorded which).

The table lists this clonotype with many counts. The rearrangement joins TRBV5-1 to TRBJ2-5; D possibly corresponds to TRBD1 (6 bases). Germline lookup yields CDR1 SGHRS and CDR2 YFSETQ. The CDR3 spans 14 residues. The V end was cut by 4 bases, the J end by 4 bases, with 14 bases between. As DNA, the CDR3 is TGCGCCAGCAGCCCAGGGGTGGGGCGAGAGACCCAGTACTTC. This gives the protein CASSPGVGRETQYF.

There are a few counts of this clonotype. The J gene is TRBJ2-1, the V gene TRBV5-1; TRBD2 matches 8 bases. This CDR3 has 15 residues. J was trimmed by 2 bases and V by 4 bases; bases with no gene match: 5. The V gene's germline CDR1 is SGHRS and CDR2 YFSETQ. Here the CDR3 reads CASSSSGSPYNEQFF. The DNA for the CDR3 is TGCGCCAGCAGCAGCAGCGGGAGTCCCTACAATGAGCAGTTCTTC.

The gene calls are TRBV5-6 and TRBJ2-1, with D maybe TRBD2 (5 bases). The CDR3 is made up of 15 amino acids. Trimming cost V 4 bases and J 6 bases, with 17 bases left between them. From germline, CDR1 is SGHDT and CDR2 YYEEEE. CDR3: CASSLTWTEGNEQFF. The DNA for the CDR3 is TGTGCCAGCAGCCTCACGTGGACCGAGGGCAATGAGCAGTTCTTC. The whole variable domain, filled in from reference TRBV5-6 and TRBJ2-1, reads DAGVTQSPTHLIKTRGQQVTLRCSPKSGHDTVSWYQQALGQGPQFIFQYYEEEERQRGNFPDRFSGHQFPNYSSELNVNALLLGDSALYLCASSLTWTEGNEQFFGPGTRLTVL.

V is TRBV27 and J is TRBJ1-2; the match to TRBD1 covers 7 bases. V lost 7 bases and J lost 8; bases outside the gene matches: 7. The CDR3 length is 12 residues. Germline V lookup: CDR1 MNHEY, CDR2 SMNVEV (reference sequence). The CDR3 nucleotides read TGTGCCAGCAAAACAGGGGCTCTAGGCTACACCTTC. Translation gives CASKTGALGYTF.

This clonotype was found many times. The chain combines TRBV6-5 with TRBJ1-2; D unresolved. This CDR3 has 14 residues. CDR1 and CDR2 from the germline V gene are MNHEY and SVGAGI. Trimming removed 0 bases at V and 8 bases at J, with 13 bases between. CDR3 sequence: CASSYSSSVRGYTF. The CDR3 nucleotides are TGTGCCAGCAGTTACTCTTCCTCGGTGAGAGGCTACACCTTC.

The table lists this clonotype with many counts. The genes are TRBV12-3 or TRBV12-4 and TRBJ2-1, with 9 bases lining up with TRBD1. The CDR3 length is 16 residues. Unmatched junction bases numbered 14, after V lost 4 bases and J lost 10 bases. DNA of the CDR3: TGTGCCAGCAGTTCCCCACCTAGCCGGGACAGGGTCGAGCAGTTCTTC. This codes for CASSSPPSRDRVEQFF.

In this sample, this clonotype turned up many times. The rearrangement joins TRBV14 to TRBJ2-2, with D unresolved. In germline, CDR1 is SGHDN, CDR2 FVKESK. This CDR3 comprises 13 residues. V lost 2 bases, J lost 6 bases, and 7 bases lay in between. The CDR3 reads CASSQTRSGELFF. As DNA, the CDR3 is TGTGCCAGCAGCCAAACCCGGTCCGGGGAGCTGTTTTTT. Drawing the rest from reference TRBV14 and TRBJ2-2, the complete variable domain is EAGVTQFPSHSVIEKGQTVTLRCDPISGHDNLYWYRRVMGKEIKFLLHFVKESKQDESGMPNNRFLAERTGGTYSTLKVQPAELEDSGVYFCASSQTRSGELFFGEGSRLTVL.

The chain combines TRBV19 with TRBJ1-1; D gene uncertain. Trimming took 1 base from V and 4 from J, leaving 13 bases between them. This CDR3 comprises 15 residues. Germline V lookup: CDR1 LNHDA, CDR2 SQIVND (reference sequence). CDR3 sequence: CASSIGPTGGTEAFF. CDR3 bases: TGTGCCAGTAGTATAGGTCCTACCGGCGGCACTGAAGCTTTCTTT.

The sample holds many counts of this clonotype. J is TRBJ2-5 and V is TRBV6-5; 7 bases are shared with TRBD1. The V gene end was trimmed by 0 bases and the J gene end by 5 bases; junction bases not matched to a gene: 12. The germline V gene has CDR1 MNHEY and CDR2 SVGAGI. The CDR3 loop spans 17 amino acids. CDR3 protein: CASSYSGFNRGAETQYF. In DNA, the CDR3 is TGTGCCAGCAGTTACTCCGGGTTCAACAGGGGAGCTGAGACCCAGTACTTC.

J is TRBJ2-5 and V is TRBV2, with 7 bases matching TRBD2. Germline-derived CDR1 and CDR2 are SNHLY and FYNNEI. J was trimmed by 2 bases and V by 10 bases; bases with no gene match: 4. The CDR3 has 12 residues. CDR3: CANQLAQETQYF. In nucleotides, the CDR3 is TGTGCCAACCAACTAGCGCAAGAGACCCAGTACTTC.

The chain joins TRBV29-1 to TRBJ2-3; TRBD1 matches at 8 bases. The germline CDR1 and CDR2 sequences are SQVTM and ANQGSEA. This CDR3 has 13 amino acids. V shed 1 base, J shed 6 bases, and the junction held 3 bases outside the gene matches. The CDR3 spells CSVEGQGADTQYF. In DNA, the CDR3 is TGCAGCGTTGAAGGGCAGGGGGCGGATACGCAGTATTTT.

This clonotype was recorded at least ten times. The CDR3: CASNLTPGNEQFF. Here the CDR3 DNA reads TGTGCCAGCAATTTGACCCCCGGCAATGAGCAGTTCTTC. V and J are TRBV12-3 or TRBV12-4 and TRBJ2-1, with D unresolved. The CDR3 spans 13 residues. Deletions cut 7 bases from V and 6 bases from J, with 13 bases between.

The gene calls are TRBV10-1 and TRBJ1-1; 9 nucleotides line up with TRBD1. This CDR3 comprises 17 residues. Germline assignment: CDR1 WNHNN and CDR2 SYGVQD (reference sequence). V lost 8 bases and J lost 2; bases outside the gene matches: 15. The CDR3 is CASPRTGAAKRNTEAFF. CDR3 nucleotides: TGCGCCAGCCCCCGGACAGGGGCTGCCAAGCGAAACACTGAAGCTTTCTTT.

At least ten counts were recorded for this clonotype. The genes are TRBV5-1 and TRBJ2-3, with 12 bases identical to TRBD2. V lost 4 bases and J lost 3; bases outside the gene matches: 12. The V gene's germline CDR1 is SGHRS and CDR2 YFSETQ. CDR3 length equals 18 residues. CDR3: CASSPTSGGPPQTDTQYF. As DNA, the CDR3 is TGCGCCAGCAGCCCGACTAGCGGGGGACCCCCTCAGACAGATACGCAGTATTTT.

This clonotype has at least ten counts. This chain connects TRBV5-5 to TRBJ2-3; D unclear. CDR3 size: 15 residues. Trimming removed 0 bases from V and 0 bases from J, with 8 bases in between. The germline gives CDR1 SGHKS, CDR2 YYEKEE (reference sequence). The CDR3, as DNA: TGTGCCAGCAGCTTGGGACTTTTTAGCACAGATACGCAGTATTTT. Its protein product is CASSLGLFSTDTQYF.

This clonotype appeared a few times. J is TRBJ2-2 and V is TRBV13, with a weak D call TRBD1 (6 bases). The V end was cut by 5 bases, the J end by 3 bases, with 10 bases between. Germline V lookup: CDR1 PRHDT, CDR2 FYEKMQ (reference sequence). The CDR3 has 14 amino acids. CDR3 in amino acids: CASSPEGDTGELFF. The CDR3 DNA reads TGTGCCAGCAGCCCCGAGGGGGACACCGGGGAGCTGTTTTTT.

There are many counts of this clonotype. The chain is built from TRBV2 and TRBJ1-2, with TRBD1 matching 11 bases. Germline values: CDR1 SNHLY, CDR2 FYNNEI. The trim removed 6 bases at V and 5 bases at J, leaving 8 bases unmatched. The CDR3 contains 15 residues. The CDR3 DNA is TGTGCCAGCAGCCTACTAGGACAGGGGGCTTATGGCTACACCTTC. It is translated as CASSLLGQGAYGYTF.

This clonotype was observed at least ten times. The chain joins TRBV15 to TRBJ2-6; no clear D. CDR3 length: 16 amino acids. Trimming shortened V by 1 base and J by 4 bases, and 11 bases separated the two germline ends. Germline CDR1 is LNHNV and CDR2 is YYDKDF (reference sequence). The CDR3 nucleotides are TGTGCCACCAGCAGAGTAAAGGGATCCGGGGCCAACGTCCTGACTTTC. Encoded protein: CATSRVKGSGANVLTF. Full variable domain (outside the CDR3, taken from reference TRBV15 and TRBJ2-6): DAMVIQNPRYQVTQFGKPVTLSCSQTLNHNVMYWYQQKSSQAPKLLFHYYDKDFNNEADTPDNFQSRRPNTSFCFLDIRSPGLGDTAMYLCATSRVKGSGANVLTFGAGSRLTVL.

The chain uses TRBV5-1 and TRBJ1-4, with D possibly TRBD1 on 5 matching bases. The CDR3 consists of 14 residues. In germline, CDR1 is SGHRS, CDR2 YFSETQ. Trimming left V 4 bases short and J 7 bases short, with 14 bases between. As DNA, the CDR3 is TGCGCCAGCAGCGCCGACTCCGGGGCTGAAAAACTGTTTTTT. Encoded protein: CASSADSGAEKLFF.

This clonotype has ten or more counts. This chain connects TRBV10-2 to TRBJ2-7; D is undetermined. The germline gives CDR1 WSHSY, CDR2 SAAADI. This CDR3 is 13 amino acids long. The V end was cut by 4 bases, the J end by 3 bases, with 10 bases between. The DNA of the CDR3 is TGCGCCAGCAGTGGCGACGCGCACTACGAGCAGTACTTC. Encoded protein: CASSGDAHYEQYF.

This clonotype was seen more than once but under ten times. V is TRBV10-3 and J is TRBJ2-7; D tentatively reads TRBD1 or TRBD2 (5 bases each). CDR3 size: 13 residues. CDR1 is ENHRY, CDR2 SYGVKD, per germline. The germline V and J ends were trimmed by 0 bases and 4 bases, with 7 bases remaining between them. The CDR3 DNA follows: TGTGCCATCAGTGAGTCGGGGGTTTACGAGCAGTACTTC. Translation gives CAISESGVYEQYF.

In its sample, this clonotype was seen many times. The chain uses TRBV12-5 and TRBJ1-2, with a tentative D call TRBD1 (5 bases). Trimming took 5 bases from V and 6 from J, leaving 13 bases between them. This CDR3 is built from 13 residues. Germline-derived CDR1 and CDR2 are LGHNT and FRNRAP. DNA for the CDR3: TGTGCTAGTGGTCCCAGGGTAAGGGATGGCTACACCTTC. Translated: CASGPRVRDGYTF.

CDR3 in DNA: TGTGCCAGCAGCTTGGGAGCGGCTGAAAATGAGCAGTTCTTC. Translated: CASSLGAAENEQFF. J is TRBJ2-1 and V is TRBV5-6; D perhaps matches TRBD2 (5 bases). The CDR3 has 14 amino acids. CDR1 and CDR2 from the germline V gene are SGHDT and YYEEEE. V was clipped by 0 bases and J by 7 bases, with 11 bases between them. Based on the CDR3 plus reference TRBV5-6 and TRBJ2-1, the full variable domain is DAGVTQSPTHLIKTRGQQVTLRCSPKSGHDTVSWYQQALGQGPQFIFQYYEEEERQRGNFPDRFSGHQFPNYSSELNVNALLLGDSALYLCASSLGAAENEQFFGPGTRLTVL.

The chain carries TRBV20-1 and TRBJ1-5; TRBD1 matches at 9 bases. After removal of 5 bases from V and 3 bases from J, the junction contained 5 bases not matched to a gene. Germline V gene data show CDR1 as DFQATT and CDR2 as SNEGSKA (reference sequence). This CDR3 comprises 14 residues. CDR3 region: CSARDRDDNQPQHF. The CDR3 region has the DNA TGCAGTGCTCGGGACAGGGATGACAATCAGCCCCAGCATTTT.

In the case of this clonotype: A much larger clone differs from this one at a single base, so this may be a read error. The chain links TRBV20-1 to TRBJ2-7, with TRBD2 identical over 11 bases. This CDR3 is 14 amino acids long. V was pared by 0 bases and J by 6 bases, with 4 bases of the junction left unmatched. The V gene's germline CDR1 is DFQATT and CDR2 SNEGSKA (reference sequence). In DNA form, the CDR3 reads TGCAGTGCTAGAGAGCCTAGCGGGGGGTCCGAGCAGTACTTC. This translates into CSAREPSGGSEQYF.

This chain links TRBV18 with TRBJ1-3, with 7 nucleotides matching TRBD1. CDR3 length: 16 amino acids. CDR1 is KGHSH and CDR2 is LQKENI in the germline V gene. V trimming: 4 bases; J trimming: 4 bases; junction bases outside the gene matches: 10. CDR3 DNA sequence: TGTGCCAGCTCACTACAGGGGCCGAGGGACGGAAACACCATATATTTT. Translated: CASSLQGPRDGNTIYF.

This clonotype occurred many times. The chain is built from TRBV7-8 and TRBJ1-1; perhaps TRBD1 as D (6 bases). V lost 3 bases and J lost 6, with 14 bases in between. The length of the CDR3 is 14 residues. Germline CDR1 is SGHVS and CDR2 is FQNEAQ. The CDR3 DNA reads TGTGCCAGCAGCTTGGAACAGGGAGATCCTGAAGCTTTCTTT. Its translation: CASSLEQGDPEAFF.